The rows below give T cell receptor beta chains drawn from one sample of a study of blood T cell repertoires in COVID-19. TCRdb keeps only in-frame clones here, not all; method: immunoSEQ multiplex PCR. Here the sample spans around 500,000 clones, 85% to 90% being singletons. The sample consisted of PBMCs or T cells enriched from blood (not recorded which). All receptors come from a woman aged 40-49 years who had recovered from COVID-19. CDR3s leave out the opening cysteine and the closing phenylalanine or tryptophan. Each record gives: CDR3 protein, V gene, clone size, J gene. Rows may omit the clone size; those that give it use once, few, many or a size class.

CDR3aa: SVVVDRGGRGYT
v_gene: TRBV29-1
abundance: .
j_gene: TRBJ1-2

CDR3aa: ASSAQGAGNTIY
v_gene: TRBV7-8
abundance: .
j_gene: TRBJ1-3

CDR3aa: ASSLRQGSYNEQF
v_gene: TRBV7-8
abundance: .
j_gene: TRBJ2-1

CDR3aa: ASSRVTQGSGNTIY
v_gene: TRBV4-1
abundance: .
j_gene: TRBJ1-3

CDR3aa: ASSPRLNTEAF
v_gene: TRBV9
abundance: .
j_gene: TRBJ1-1

CDR3aa: ASSKTKGQGTHNEQF
v_gene: TRBV21-1
abundance: .
j_gene: TRBJ2-1

CDR3aa: ASSPGLGTGELF
v_gene: TRBV18
abundance: .
j_gene: TRBJ2-2

CDR3aa: ASSQEEGISRGYT
v_gene: TRBV4-3
abundance: .
j_gene: TRBJ1-2

CDR3aa: ASSTGPSGSNEQF
v_gene: TRBV11-2
abundance: .
j_gene: TRBJ2-1

CDR3aa: SASGQGANGYT
v_gene: TRBV20-1
abundance: .
j_gene: TRBJ1-2

CDR3aa: ASSLGGSGPETQY
v_gene: TRBV7-8
abundance: .
j_gene: TRBJ2-5

CDR3aa: ASSQTGTGGNQPQH
v_gene: TRBV3-1/TRBV3-2
abundance: .
j_gene: TRBJ1-5

CDR3aa: ASSLGPGRTEAF
v_gene: TRBV7-2
abundance: .
j_gene: TRBJ1-1

CDR3aa: ASSLQRAGELF
v_gene: TRBV7-7
abundance: .
j_gene: TRBJ2-2

CDR3aa: ASSVGGGTDYEQY
v_gene: TRBV9
abundance: .
j_gene: TRBJ2-7

CDR3aa: ASSTASGTGVGAF
v_gene: TRBV11-2
abundance: .
j_gene: TRBJ1-1

CDR3aa: ASSQDGGSSYNSPLH
v_gene: TRBV4-3
abundance: .
j_gene: TRBJ1-6

CDR3aa: ASSEKWGAYEQY
v_gene: TRBV6-4
abundance: .
j_gene: TRBJ2-7

CDR3aa: ASSQGGGYT
v_gene: TRBV12-3/TRBV12-4
abundance: .
j_gene: TRBJ1-2

CDR3aa: ASSTGRYSNQPQH
v_gene: TRBV6-5
abundance: .
j_gene: TRBJ1-5

CDR3aa: ASSPSAGGFLEYNEQF
v_gene: TRBV28
abundance: .
j_gene: TRBJ2-1

CDR3aa: ASSLDSGIWIDTQY
v_gene: TRBV7-8
abundance: .
j_gene: TRBJ2-3

CDR3aa: ASSLNPGLADNEQF
v_gene: TRBV7-6
abundance: .
j_gene: TRBJ2-1

CDR3aa: ASSQEGGRNTGELF
v_gene: TRBV4-3
abundance: .
j_gene: TRBJ2-2

CDR3aa: ASSPLGGATYNEQF
v_gene: TRBV6-2/TRBV6-3
abundance: .
j_gene: TRBJ2-1

CDR3aa: ASSQAQGQGHEQY
v_gene: TRBV4-2
abundance: .
j_gene: TRBJ2-7

CDR3aa: ASSEMGTVYGYT
v_gene: TRBV6-1
abundance: .
j_gene: TRBJ1-2

CDR3aa: ASSDRASGGYEQY
v_gene: TRBV6-1
abundance: .
j_gene: TRBJ2-7

CDR3aa: ASSAGGRFGGELF
v_gene: TRBV9
abundance: once
j_gene: TRBJ2-2

CDR3aa: ASSQDLAGGSSYEQY
v_gene: TRBV3-1/TRBV3-2
abundance: once
j_gene: TRBJ2-7

CDR3aa: ASSGGTSNYNEQF
v_gene: TRBV9
abundance: .
j_gene: TRBJ2-1

CDR3aa: ASREGVRTPGNTIY
v_gene: TRBV6-1
abundance: .
j_gene: TRBJ1-3

CDR3aa: ASRQGVSRNTIY
v_gene: TRBV6-5
abundance: .
j_gene: TRBJ1-3

CDR3aa: ASSFPSTDTQY
v_gene: TRBV7-9
abundance: .
j_gene: TRBJ2-3

CDR3aa: ASSPMFGGADGYT
v_gene: TRBV9
abundance: .
j_gene: TRBJ1-2

CDR3aa: ASSLFGPGNRKETQY
v_gene: TRBV5-8
abundance: .
j_gene: TRBJ2-5

CDR3aa: ASSLSGQDQPQH
v_gene: TRBV7-9
abundance: once
j_gene: TRBJ1-5

CDR3aa: ASSLQPSSYEQY
v_gene: TRBV11-2
abundance: .
j_gene: TRBJ2-7

CDR3aa: ASSQTGTSHDEQF
v_gene: TRBV4-3
abundance: .
j_gene: TRBJ2-1

CDR3aa: ASSESTTEAF
v_gene: TRBV3-1/TRBV3-2
abundance: .
j_gene: TRBJ1-1

CDR3aa: AIRKTVLNYGYT
v_gene: TRBV10-3
abundance: .
j_gene: TRBJ1-2

CDR3aa: ATSDPGRGRDTQY
v_gene: TRBV24-1
abundance: once
j_gene: TRBJ2-3

CDR3aa: ASSYFAGGAF
v_gene: TRBV6-2/TRBV6-3
abundance: .
j_gene: TRBJ1-1

CDR3aa: ASSIQVELF
v_gene: TRBV2
abundance: .
j_gene: TRBJ2-2